This paragraph reports one TCR beta chain. The CDR3 is made up of 13 amino acids. Germline lookup yields CDR1 SNHLY and CDR2 FYNNEI. V lost 5 bases and J lost 5, with 9 bases in between. The data were obtained in a study of blood T cell repertoires in COVID-19. Here immunoSEQ multiplex PCR was the method, and the copy in TCRdb shows in-frame clones only, minus some. The sample consists of some 250,000 clones, around 85% of them appearing once. This TCR was sampled from a woman aged 80 or over with acute or convalescent COVID-19. Sequenced: peripheral blood. The V and J genes are TRBV2 and TRBJ2-2, with D uncertain. CDR3 nucleotide sequence: TGTGCCAGCAGTCCCCGACTTACCGGGGAGCTGTTTTTT. Translated: CASSPRLTGELFF. The full variable domain, completed using reference TRBV2 and TRBJ2-2, is EPEVTQTPSHQVTQMGQEVILRCVPISNHLYFYWYRQILGQKVEFLVSFYNNEISEKSEIFDDQFSVERPDGSNFTLKIRSTKLEDSAMYFCASSPRLTGELFFGEGSRLTVL.